Below are 27 T cell receptor beta chains sequenced from a single sample in a study of early T cells in non-severe SARS-CoV-2 infection. TCRdb independently ran MiXCR on the 5' RACE reads; one entry per CDR3 protein. The sample records under 85,000 distinct CDR3 sequences, 12% being singletons. Sequenced material: whole blood, taken at baseline. The receptors were gathered from an adult who was a healthcare worker with PCR-confirmed SARS-CoV-2 infection or an uninfected control (not recorded which). The donor label of this sample is uncertain.

The CDR3: CASSSDTISYEQYF. The CDR3 DNA follows: TGTGCCAGCAGCTCCGACACTATCTCCTACGAGCAGTACTTC. The rearrangement uses TRBV7-6 and TRBJ2-7; D not resolved. Germline lookup yields CDR1 SGHVS and CDR2 FNYEAQ. This CDR3 spans 14 amino acids. V dropped 4 bases and J dropped 0 bases, with 10 bases sitting between them. Filled out from reference TRBV7-6 and TRBJ2-7, the complete variable domain reads GAGVSQSPRYKVTKRGQDVALRCDPISGHVSLYWYRQALGQGPEFLTYFNYEAQQDKSGLPNDRFSAERPEGSISTLTIQRTEQRDSAMYRCASSSDTISYEQYFGPGTRLTVT.

The J gene is TRBJ1-3, the V gene TRBV9, with 7 bases aligning to TRBD1. V shed 6 bases, J shed 1 base, and the junction held 13 bases outside the gene matches. CDR1 SGDLS and CDR2 YYNGEE come from the germline V gene. The CDR3 contains 17 residues. The CDR3 protein is CASMGETGVDSGNTIYF. The DNA of the CDR3 is TGTGCCAGCATGGGGGAAACAGGGGTGGATTCTGGAAACACCATATATTTT.

The chain recombines TRBV5-1 with TRBJ2-1, with D possibly called TRBD1 or TRBD2 (5 bases each). Per germline, CDR1 SGHRS and CDR2 YFSETQ. V lost 3 bases and J 0 bases, leaving 10 bases between the germline ends. This CDR3 region has 15 residues. The CDR3 nucleotides read TGCGCCAGCAGCTCGCCAGGGAGCTCCTACAATGAGCAGTTCTTC. Residues: CASSSPGSSYNEQFF.

This clonotype was found many times. This rearrangement joins TRBV7-8 to TRBJ2-7, with 7 bases identical to TRBD1. V was pared by 5 bases and J by 2 bases, with 6 bases of the junction left unmatched. CDR3 length: 14 residues. From germline, CDR1 is SGHVS and CDR2 FQNEAQ. This chain's CDR3 is CASSLRQGTYEQYF. In DNA form, the CDR3 reads TGTGCCAGCAGCCTCCGACAGGGCACCTACGAGCAGTACTTC.

This clonotype came up many times. The gene calls are TRBV4-1 and TRBJ2-2, with 7 bases fitting TRBD1. This CDR3 is 14 amino acids long. Looked up from germline, CDR1 is MGHRA and CDR2 is YSYEKL. After removal of 3 bases from V and 4 bases from J, the junction contained 2 bases not matched to a gene. The CDR3 loop reads CASSHRQGTGELFF. The CDR3 nucleotides are TGCGCCAGCAGCCACAGACAGGGCACCGGGGAGCTGTTTTTT.

This chain connects TRBV28 to TRBJ2-7; D assignment may be TRBD1 or TRBD2 (5 bases each). Germline values: CDR1 MDHEN, CDR2 SYDVKM. There are 16 residues in the CDR3. V lost 5 bases and J 3 bases, leaving 20 bases between the germline ends. The CDR3 sequence is CASSAPRDPRGYEQYF. CDR3 DNA sequence: TGTGCCAGCAGTGCCCCCCGGGACCCAAGGGGCTACGAGCAGTACTTC.

This chain joins TRBV11-3 and TRBJ2-2, with D hard to call. The V gene's germline CDR1 is SGHNT and CDR2 YENEEA. V was pared by 5 bases and J by 3 bases, with 13 bases between. This CDR3 spans 15 amino acids. This CDR3 is CASSPPGRYTGELFF. Here the CDR3 DNA reads TGTGCCAGCAGCCCCCCCGGCCGATACACCGGGGAGCTGTTTTTT.

In nucleotides, the CDR3 is TGCAGCGTGGGCCCGGGCGTGTACGAGCAGTACTTC. Translating gives CSVGPGVYEQYF. The chain links TRBV29-1 to TRBJ2-7, with no clear D. This CDR3 spans 12 amino acids. With 6 bases removed from V and 4 bases from J, the gap between germline ends came to 13 bases. Looked up from germline, CDR1 is SQVTM and CDR2 is ANQGSEA.

About this clonotype itself: No conserved phenylalanine or tryptophan is present at the end of the CDR3, so a read error is the likely explanation. The J gene is TRBJ2-1, the V gene TRBV7-3, with D perhaps assigned TRBD1 or TRBD2 (5 bases each). Germline V gives CDR1 SGHTA, CDR2 FQGTGA. The CDR3 has 12 residues. The ends were cut back, 6 bases at V and 8 bases at J, with 11 bases in the middle. The CDR3 region has the DNA TGTGCCAGCAGTTCGAGGGACGATGAGCAGTTCTTG. It codes for CASSSRDDEQFL.

J is TRBJ1-5 and V is TRBV6-2 or TRBV6-3, with D uncertain. The CDR3 totals 15 residues. The V end was cut by 2 bases, the J end by 1 base, with 9 bases between. Germline V CDR1 and CDR2: MNHEY, SVGEGT. The CDR3 nucleotides read TGTGCCAGCAGTTACACCGGACGGAGCAATCAGCCCCAGCATTTT. Its translation: CASSYTGRSNQPQHF.

This clonotype was picked up a small number of times. The rearrangement uses TRBV12-3 or TRBV12-4 and TRBJ2-1; the D is unclear. Deletions cut 2 bases from V and 2 bases from J, with 16 bases between. The CDR3 extends over 17 amino acids. The CDR3 loop reads CASSLRASRATYNEQFF. The CDR3 DNA sequence: TGTGCCAGCAGTTTAAGGGCTTCTCGGGCGACCTACAATGAGCAGTTCTTC.

This clonotype occurred many times. The gene calls are TRBV28 and TRBJ2-3, with 10 bases identical to TRBD2. Unmatched junction bases numbered 12, after V lost 9 bases and J lost 6 bases. Germline V gene lookup returns CDR1 MDHEN and CDR2 SYDVKM. The CDR3 covers 15 residues. CDR3 bases: TGTGCCAGTCTAGCGGGAGCCGAGGCGGGGGATACGCAGTATTTT. Its translation: CASLAGAEAGDTQYF. Supplemented by reference TRBV28 and TRBJ2-3, the full variable domain reads DVKVTQSSRYLVKRTGEKVFLECVQDMDHENMFWYRQDPGLGLRLIYFSYDVKMKEKGDIPEGYSVSREKKERFSLILESASTNQTSMYLCASLAGAEAGDTQYFGPGTRLTVL.

The J gene is TRBJ2-7, the V gene TRBV12-3 or TRBV12-4; D possibly corresponds to TRBD2 (5 bases). The CDR3 contains 12 residues. V was pared by 6 bases and J by 6 bases, with 12 bases between. The CDR3 DNA reads as TGTGCCAGCAGCTTCACAGAGGGCGAGCAGTACTTC. It codes for CASSFTEGEQYF.

The V call is TRBV12-3 or TRBV12-4, the J call TRBJ1-1; tentative D call: TRBD1 (6 bases). The CDR3 has 15 residues. V was trimmed by 3 bases and J by 4 bases, leaving 15 bases between them. The CDR3 DNA follows: TGTGCCAGCAGTTTTACCGGGGGGCCGAGCACTGAAGCTTTCTTT. Encoded protein: CASSFTGGPSTEAFF.

The CDR3: CASSLGTGSYNEQFF. The CDR3 bases are TGTGCCAGCAGCCTCGGGACTGGCTCCTACAATGAGCAGTTCTTC. The rearrangement uses TRBV11-3 and TRBJ2-1, with D possibly TRBD2 on 6 matching bases. Germline lookup yields CDR1 SGHNT and CDR2 YENEEA. The V end lost 5 bases, the J end lost 0 bases, and 11 bases lay between the germline ends. CDR3 length: 15 amino acids. Using reference TRBV11-3 and TRBJ2-1 for the parts outside the CDR3, the full variable domain is EAGVVQSPRYKIIEKKQPVAFWCNPISGHNTLYWYLQNLGQGPELLIRYENEEAVDDSQLPKDRFSAERLKGVDSTLKIQPAELGDSAVYLCASSLGTGSYNEQFFGPGTRLTVL.

This clonotype was observed many times. The chain couples TRBV20-1 to TRBJ2-1; 8 bases align to TRBD2. Per germline, CDR1 DFQATT and CDR2 SNEGSKA (reference sequence). The CDR3 has 14 amino acids. V trimming: 3 bases; J trimming: 10 bases; junction bases outside the gene matches: 11. Here the CDR3 DNA reads TGCAGTGCTAGGCTGAGCGGGAGCCTTAGAGAGCAGTTCTTC. It codes for CSARLSGSLREQFF.

In its sample, this clonotype was seen many times. V and J are TRBV5-1 and TRBJ2-2, with D possibly matching TRBD1 (5 bases). Germline V gene data show CDR1 as SGHRS and CDR2 as YFSETQ. CDR3 size: 17 residues. V was clipped by 4 bases and J by 6 bases, with 22 bases between them. CDR3 residues: CASSNGGMAGFPGELFF. The DNA for the CDR3 is TGCGCCAGCAGCAACGGCGGTATGGCAGGGTTCCCCGGGGAGCTGTTTTTT.

This clonotype was found a few times. The rearrangement joins TRBV18 to TRBJ1-2; TRBD1 might be the D (5 bases). The CDR3 is 16 amino acids. Trimming removed 2 bases at V and 8 bases at J, with 21 bases between. In germline, CDR1 is KGHSH, CDR2 LQKENI. The DNA for the CDR3 is TGTGCCAGCTCACCATCGTCACGAGGGGTGTCTGGGGGCTACACCTTC. It codes for CASSPSSRGVSGGYTF.

This clonotype was seen a few times. V and J are TRBV9 and TRBJ1-6; D remains ambiguous. From germline, CDR1 is SGDLS and CDR2 YYNGEE. The V gene lost 0 bases and the J gene lost 3 bases, with 7 bases spanning the gap. The CDR3 runs 15 residues. The DNA for the CDR3 is TGTGCCAGCAGCGTAGAGCCGTTCTATAATTCACCCCTCCACTTT. Its protein product is CASSVEPFYNSPLHF. The complete variable domain, with remaining parts taken from reference TRBV9 and TRBJ1-6, reads DSGVTQTPKHLITATGQRVTLRCSPRSGDLSVYWYQQSLDQGLQFLIQYYNGEERAKGNILERFSAQQFPDLHSELNLSSLELGDSALYFCASSVEPFYNSPLHFGNGTRLTVT.

This clonotype was recorded a few times. One end of the junction does not line up with germline, which may come from a read error. J is TRBJ1-2 and V is TRBV20-1; D is ambiguous. Per the germline V gene, CDR1 is DFQATT and CDR2 is SNEGSKA (reference sequence). The CDR3 is made up of 8 amino acids. The CDR3 DNA is TGCAGTGCAGATCGTAAGGCCTTC. This sequence encodes CSADRKAF.

This clonotype was observed a handful of times. With a much larger clone just one base away, this may be a read error. The conserved phenylalanine or tryptophan is not found at the CDR3 terminus, so this likely reflects a read error. The chain joins TRBV5-8 to TRBJ1-1, with D hard to call. This CDR3 has 14 residues. Per the germline V gene, CDR1 is SGHTS and CDR2 is YDEGEE. Trimming pared 4 bases from V and 1 base from J, leaving 11 bases between. In DNA form, the CDR3 reads TGTGCCAGCAGCCATCCGGACCCGAACACTGAAGCTTTCTTA. Its protein is CASSHPDPNTEAFL.

This clonotype was counted at least ten times. This rearrangement joins TRBV20-1 to TRBJ1-1; perhaps TRBD1 as D (5 bases). CDR1 DFQATT and CDR2 SNEGSKA come from the germline V gene (reference sequence). Trimming shortened V by 6 bases and J by 3 bases, and 17 bases separated the two germline ends. The CDR3 consists of 14 residues. CDR3 sequence: CSAVSGGLYTEAFF. The DNA for the CDR3 is TGCAGTGCGGTCTCGGGGGGACTTTACACTGAAGCTTTCTTT.

V and J are TRBV3-1 and TRBJ2-5, with no clear D. Between the trimmed V and J ends, which lost 5 bases and 7 bases, there was a span of 5 bases. CDR3 size: 10 residues. CDR1 is LGHDT and CDR2 is YNNKEL in the germline V gene (reference sequence). CDR3 residues: CASSSGTQYF. CDR3 DNA: TGTGCCAGCAGCTCAGGGACCCAGTACTTC.

This clonotype was observed many times. The chain employs TRBV7-8 and TRBJ2-3, with TRBD2 identical over 14 bases. This CDR3 contains 17 residues. CDR1 is SGHVS, CDR2 FQNEAQ, per germline. V trimming: 5 bases; J trimming: 3 bases; junction bases outside the gene matches: 7. The CDR3 nucleotides read TGTGCCAGCAGCACGACTAGCGGGGGGGCCAGGACAGATACGCAGTATTTT. Translation: CASSTTSGGARTDTQYF.

V gene TRBV28 combines with J gene TRBJ2-7; unclear D gene. Germline V gives CDR1 MDHEN, CDR2 SYDVKM. The CDR3 is 14 amino acids. V gave up 5 bases and J gave up 3 bases, with 14 bases separating them. The CDR3 DNA reads as TGTGCCAGCAGTCGAAGGAACGTCCACTACGAGCAGTACTTC. It is translated as CASSRRNVHYEQYF.

This sequence joins TRBV7-9 and TRBJ1-1; a possible D gene is TRBD1 (5 bases). The CDR3 has 13 amino acids. Germline V gene sequence: CDR1 SEHNR, CDR2 FQNEAQ (reference sequence). V was cut by 3 bases and J by 8 bases, with 13 bases left in between. The CDR3 DNA reads as TGTGCCAGCAGCTTTTCCCCGGGACCCGAAGCTTTCTTT. Translating it yields CASSFSPGPEAFF.

CDR3 loop: CASPRSSYEQYF. The CDR3 DNA is TGTGCCAGTCCACGGTCGTCCTACGAGCAGTACTTC. The chain couples TRBV28 to TRBJ2-7; D gene ambiguous. V was trimmed by 9 bases and J by 1 base, leaving 10 bases between them. CDR1 is MDHEN, CDR2 SYDVKM, per germline. The CDR3 totals 12 residues. Drawing the rest from reference TRBV28 and TRBJ2-7, the complete variable domain is DVKVTQSSRYLVKRTGEKVFLECVQDMDHENMFWYRQDPGLGLRLIYFSYDVKMKEKGDIPEGYSVSREKKERFSLILESASTNQTSMYLCASPRSSYEQYFGPGTRLTVT.